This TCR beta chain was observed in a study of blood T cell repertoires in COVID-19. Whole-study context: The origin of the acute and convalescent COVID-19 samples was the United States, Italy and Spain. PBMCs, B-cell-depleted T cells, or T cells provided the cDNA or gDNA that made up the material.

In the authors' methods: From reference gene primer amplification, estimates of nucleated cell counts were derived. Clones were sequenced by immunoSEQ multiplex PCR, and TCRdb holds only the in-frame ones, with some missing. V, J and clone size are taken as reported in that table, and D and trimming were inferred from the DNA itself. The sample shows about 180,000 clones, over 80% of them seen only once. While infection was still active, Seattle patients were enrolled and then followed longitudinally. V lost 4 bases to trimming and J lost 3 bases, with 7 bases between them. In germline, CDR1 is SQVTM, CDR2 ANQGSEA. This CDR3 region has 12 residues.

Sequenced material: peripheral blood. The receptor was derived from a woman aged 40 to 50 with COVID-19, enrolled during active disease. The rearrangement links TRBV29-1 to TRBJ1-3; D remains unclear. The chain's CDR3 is CSVGPDGNTIYF. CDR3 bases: TGCAGCGTTGGGCCAGATGGAAACACCATATATTTT.